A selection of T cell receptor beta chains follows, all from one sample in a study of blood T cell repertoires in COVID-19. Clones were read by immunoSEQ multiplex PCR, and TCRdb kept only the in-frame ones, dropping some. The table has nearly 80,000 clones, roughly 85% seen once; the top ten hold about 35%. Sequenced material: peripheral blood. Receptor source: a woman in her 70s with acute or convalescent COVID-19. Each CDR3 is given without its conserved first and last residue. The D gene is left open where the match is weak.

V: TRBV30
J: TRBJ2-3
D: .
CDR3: AWTSLHLDTQY

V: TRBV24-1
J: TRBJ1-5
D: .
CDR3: ATSVRVINQPQH

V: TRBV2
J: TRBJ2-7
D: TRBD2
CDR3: ASTRQGTSGVQY

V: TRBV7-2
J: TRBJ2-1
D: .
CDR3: ASSSAGSYNEQF

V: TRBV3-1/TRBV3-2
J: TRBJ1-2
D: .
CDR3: ASSQGARGSYGYT

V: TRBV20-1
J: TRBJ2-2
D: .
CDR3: SASFVNTGELF

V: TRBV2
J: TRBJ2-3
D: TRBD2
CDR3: ASSEGLAGGVTDTQY

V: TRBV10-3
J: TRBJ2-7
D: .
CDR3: AISAGLDHEQY

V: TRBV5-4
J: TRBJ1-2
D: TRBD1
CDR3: ASSLEGQGAGYT

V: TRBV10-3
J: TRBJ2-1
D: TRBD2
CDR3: AISGSVASGRNEQF

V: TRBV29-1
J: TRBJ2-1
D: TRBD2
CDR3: SSQWGSGLNEQF

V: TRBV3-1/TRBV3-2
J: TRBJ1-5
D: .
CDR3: ASSQGRNQPQH

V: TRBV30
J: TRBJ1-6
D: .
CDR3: AWSPGGQSPLH

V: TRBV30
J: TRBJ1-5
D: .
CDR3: AWSRQANQPQH

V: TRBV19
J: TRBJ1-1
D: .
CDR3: ASSLNGRRTEAF

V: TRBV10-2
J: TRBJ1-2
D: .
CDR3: ANWEQGRGYGYT

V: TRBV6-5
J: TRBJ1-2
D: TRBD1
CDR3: ASIFVLGQGSGYT

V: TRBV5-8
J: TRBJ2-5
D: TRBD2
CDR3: ASSLGASGRAGGETQY

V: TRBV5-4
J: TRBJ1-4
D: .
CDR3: ASSLDRGSNEKLF

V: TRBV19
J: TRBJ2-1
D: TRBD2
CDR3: ASSKGLAGVNEQF

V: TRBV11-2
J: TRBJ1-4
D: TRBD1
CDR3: ASSLIGTGGLLNEKLF

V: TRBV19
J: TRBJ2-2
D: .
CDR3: ASREGGGNTGELF

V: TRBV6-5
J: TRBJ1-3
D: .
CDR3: ASRRTDSGNTIY